This entry describes one T cell receptor (beta chain). An input of about 0.45 to 1 ug of RNA was subjected to reverse transcription using random hexamers. TCRdb fed the immunoSEQ multiplex PCR reads into MiXCR, producing one record per CDR3 protein. Of 150,000 to 200,000 distinct CDR3 sequences in the sample, 85% to 95% were seen once. The sample comes from a study of CD8 T cells in Susac syndrome. Sequencing used CD8+ T cells from PBMCs. The sequence was obtained from a human donor with multiple sclerosis.

The CDR3 region has the DNA TGTGCCAGCATCCCCAAGGAGAGCTCCTACAATGAGCAGTTCTTC. Its protein is CASIPKESSYNEQFF. This chain connects TRBV7-9 to TRBJ2-1; D unclear. CDR1 and CDR2 (germline): SEHNR, FQNEAQ (reference sequence). Trimming shortened V by 7 bases and J by 0 bases, and 13 bases separated the two germline ends. CDR3 length: 15 amino acids. Looking up the rest from reference TRBV7-9 and TRBJ2-1 gives the full variable domain: DTGVSQNPRHKITKRGQNVTFRCDPISEHNRLYWYRQTLGQGPEFLTYFQNEAQLEKSRLLSDRFSAERPKGSFSTLEIQRTEQGDSAMYLCASIPKESSYNEQFFGPGTRLTVL.